The 28 T cell receptor beta chains reported below all come from one sample, sequenced in a study of blood T cell repertoires in COVID-19. Sequencing was performed with immunoSEQ multiplex PCR; in TCRdb, only in-frame clones are kept and a portion is missing. The sample shows around 100,000 clones, around 83% of them seen only once. The sample comprised peripheral blood. Receptor source: a man between 65 and 85 years old with active or convalescent COVID-19.

The gene calls are TRBV27 and TRBJ1-5; 7 bases align to TRBD1. After removal of 2 bases from V and 10 bases from J, the junction contained 11 bases not matched to a gene. The CDR3 is made up of 15 amino acids. The germline V gene encodes CDR1 MNHEY and CDR2 SMNVEV (reference sequence). The CDR3 bases are TGTGCCAGCAGTTTAAAGGGGGCTGGAGTGGGCCCCCAGCATTTT. Translated, it gives CASSLKGAGVGPQHF.

The V gene is TRBV7-2, the J gene TRBJ2-5; the D gene is possibly TRBD1 (6 bases). Germline assignment: CDR1 SGHTA and CDR2 FQGNSA. V dropped 1 base and J dropped 1 base, with 7 bases sitting between them. The CDR3 consists of 14 residues. The CDR3 protein is CASSLGGPQETQYF. In DNA form, the CDR3 reads TGTGCCAGCAGCTTAGGGGGGCCCCAAGAGACCCAGTACTTC.

The gene calls are TRBV5-8 and TRBJ1-2; 9 bases map to TRBD1. V gave up 1 base and J gave up 2 bases; unmatched junction bases: 6. The CDR3 has 16 amino acids. CDR1 and CDR2 from the germline V gene are SGHTS and YDEGEE. The CDR3 region has the DNA TGTGCCAGCAGCTTGTTAGGACAGGGGAAGAACTATGGCTACACCTTC. Its translation is CASSLLGQGKNYGYTF.

The chain couples TRBV4-1 to TRBJ2-1; 11 positions match TRBD2. CDR1 is MGHRA and CDR2 is YSYEKL in the germline V gene. V shed 1 base, J shed 6 bases, and the junction held 5 bases outside the gene matches. The CDR3 is made up of 16 amino acids. Written as DNA, the CDR3 is TGCGCCAGCAGCCAAGGGGATAGCGGGGGGGCCAATGAGCAGTTCTTC. Protein product: CASSQGDSGGANEQFF.

This sequence joins TRBV24-1 and TRBJ2-2; the D gene is possibly TRBD1 (5 bases). The CDR3 is 16 residues long. V lost 3 bases and J lost 0, with 10 bases in between. Germline-derived CDR1 and CDR2 are KGHDR and SFDVKD. In DNA, the CDR3 is TGTGCCACCAGTGATCCAGGGCCACCGAACACCGGGGAGCTGTTTTTT. Its translation: CATSDPGPPNTGELFF.

V and J are TRBV12-2 and TRBJ2-3; TRBD1 was called by the table and not checked on the DNA. TRBV12-2 is described as a pseudogene. The CDR3 has 15 amino acids. CDR3 residues: CASRSKDRYKDTQYF. Here the CDR3 DNA reads TGTGCAAGTCGCTCCAAGGACAGGTACAAAGATACGCAGTATTTT.

J is TRBJ1-2 and V is TRBV15; TRBD1 matches 9 bases. The CDR3 is made up of 14 amino acids. The germline V gene has CDR1 LNHNV and CDR2 YYDKDF (reference sequence). Unmatched junction bases numbered 8, after V lost 3 bases and J lost 9 bases. The CDR3 bases are TGTGCCACCAGCAGGCGGACAGGGGACAGAAGCTACACCTTC. Translating gives CATSRRTGDRSYTF. The variable domain in full, completed from reference TRBV15 and TRBJ1-2, reads DAMVIQNPRYQVTQFGKPVTLSCSQTLNHNVMYWYQQKSSQAPKLLFHYYDKDFNNEADTPDNFQSRRPNTSFCFLDIRSPGLGDTAMYLCATSRRTGDRSYTFGSGTRLTVV.

The gene calls are TRBV7-8 and TRBJ1-6; D is unresolved. Trimming pared 0 bases from V and 6 bases from J, leaving 6 bases between. Per the germline V gene, CDR1 is SGHVS and CDR2 is FQNEAQ. The length of the CDR3 is 14 residues. CDR3 sequence reads: CASSLALSNSPLHF. CDR3 in DNA: TGTGCCAGCAGCTTAGCGCTGAGTAATTCACCCCTCCACTTT.

The chain has TRBV2 and TRBJ1-3; 8 positions agree with TRBD1. Germline V gene data show CDR1 as SNHLY and CDR2 as FYNNEI. The length of the CDR3 is 15 residues. The junction had 5 bases not matched to a gene; V was cut back by 4 bases and J by 3 bases. CDR3 amino acids: CASSADRGVGNTIYF. Here the CDR3 DNA reads TGTGCCAGCAGTGCCGACAGGGGTGTTGGAAACACCATATATTTT.

The chain carries TRBV5-5 and TRBJ2-5, with TRBD1 identical over 7 bases. The germline gives CDR1 SGHKS, CDR2 YYEKEE (reference sequence). The CDR3 contains 13 residues. Germline trimming cut 4 bases from V and 1 base from J; bases unmatched to any gene: 1. The CDR3: CASSRGRQETQYF. CDR3 nucleotide sequence: TGTGCCAGCAGCAGGGGGCGCCAAGAGACCCAGTACTTC.

The rearrangement uses TRBV19 and TRBJ1-2, with 7 nucleotides matching TRBD1. J was trimmed by 4 bases and V by 4 bases; bases with no gene match: 6. Germline CDR1 is LNHDA and CDR2 is SQIVND (reference sequence). The CDR3 runs to 14 residues. The CDR3 here is CASSRQGQLYGYTF. CDR3 nucleotides: TGTGCCAGTAGTAGACAGGGACAGCTCTATGGCTACACCTTC.

This clone was seen once. This chain uses TRBV10-3 with TRBJ2-1; 10 positions match TRBD2. This CDR3 spans 20 amino acids. Germline values: CDR1 ENHRY, CDR2 SYGVKD. V dropped 4 bases and J dropped 8; count of bases not matched to a gene: 23. CDR3 in amino acids: CAISGTATLASGGPWDEQFF. CDR3 bases: TGTGCCATCAGTGGGACAGCCACTCTTGCTAGCGGGGGTCCTTGGGATGAGCAGTTCTTC.

The chain uses TRBV18 and TRBJ1-1, with D possibly TRBD1 on 5 matching bases. The CDR3 runs to 13 residues. The germline CDR1 and CDR2 sequences are KGHSH and LQKENI. V lost 5 bases, J lost 7 bases, and 14 bases lay in between. This chain's CDR3 is CASSILWGDEAFF. The CDR3 DNA sequence: TGTGCCAGCTCAATCCTGTGGGGCGATGAAGCTTTCTTT.

Concerning this clone: In the same sample, other DNA sequences code for this CDR3. V usage is TRBV5-1 and J usage is TRBJ1-1; TRBD1 aligns across 8 bases. Germline V gene lookup returns CDR1 SGHRS and CDR2 YFSETQ. V shed 8 bases, J shed 4 bases, and the junction held 7 bases outside the gene matches. The CDR3 contains 13 residues. CDR3 nucleotide sequence: TGCGCCAGTCGAGGGACAGGAGGCACTGAAGCTTTCTTT. The encoded protein is CASRGTGGTEAFF.

Regarding this clone: The sample has other DNA sequences that encode this CDR3 too. V is TRBV10-3 and J is TRBJ1-5; 7 positions agree with TRBD1. Trimming at V came to 4 bases and at J to 3 bases, leaving 3 bases not matched to a gene. CDR1 is ENHRY, CDR2 SYGVKD, per germline. The CDR3 is 14 amino acids. This chain's CDR3 is CAISGTGSNQPQHF. The DNA for the CDR3 is TGTGCCATCAGTGGGACAGGTTCCAATCAGCCCCAGCATTTT.

This clone was counted once. The rearrangement uses TRBV6-2 or TRBV6-3 and TRBJ2-1; D is undetermined. Germline CDR1 is MNHEY and CDR2 is SVGEGT. V lost 5 bases and J 8 bases, leaving 10 bases between the germline ends. The CDR3 spans 12 residues. The DNA of the CDR3 is TGTGCCAGCAGTCCCTTCCTCCATGAGCAGTTCTTC. This sequence encodes CASSPFLHEQFF.

The rearrangement uses TRBV28 and TRBJ2-7, with D tentatively TRBD1 (6 bases). Germline V lookup: CDR1 MDHEN, CDR2 SYDVKM. V lost 6 bases, J lost 2 bases, and 14 bases lay in between. The CDR3 runs to 14 residues. The CDR3 protein is CASRSTGLTYEQYF. CDR3 in DNA: TGTGCCAGCAGAAGTACAGGGCTCACCTACGAGCAGTACTTC.

The V gene is TRBV3-1 (or the pseudogene TRBV3-2), the J gene TRBJ2-2, with D possibly TRBD2 on 5 matching bases. The V gene lost 4 bases and the J gene lost 3 bases, with 12 bases spanning the gap. Germline V gene sequence: CDR1 LGHDT, CDR2 YNNKEL (reference sequence). The CDR3 contains 15 residues. Written as DNA, the CDR3 is TGTGCCAGCAGCCCGAGAGGACTCCACACCGGGGAGCTGTTTTTT. Protein: CASSPRGLHTGELFF.

The gene calls are TRBV2 and TRBJ2-5, with 11 positions matching TRBD2. V trimming: 0 bases; J trimming: 4 bases; junction bases outside the gene matches: 4. Looked up from germline, CDR1 is SNHLY and CDR2 is FYNNEI. The CDR3 runs to 16 residues. CDR3 region: CASSEASGGASETQYF. The CDR3, as DNA: TGTGCCAGCAGTGAAGCTAGCGGGGGGGCATCAGAGACCCAGTACTTC.

The V call is TRBV30, the J call TRBJ2-5; D is possibly TRBD2 (6 bases). The V gene's germline CDR1 is GTSNPN and CDR2 SVGIG (reference sequence). The V end lost 2 bases, the J end lost 3 bases, and 10 bases lay between the germline ends. The CDR3 spans 13 residues. The CDR3 region is CAWSPGDKETQYF. The CDR3, as DNA: TGTGCCTGGAGTCCGGGGGATAAAGAGACCCAGTACTTC.

This clone was recorded a few times. The rearrangement joins TRBV2 to TRBJ1-6, with TRBD1 matching over 7 bases. After removal of 6 bases from V and 7 bases from J, the junction contained 9 bases not matched to a gene. The CDR3 runs to 15 residues. Germline V lookup: CDR1 SNHLY, CDR2 FYNNEI. For the CDR3, the DNA is TGTGCCAGCAGCCCACCGGGACAGCAGAATTCACCCCTCCACTTT. This codes for CASSPPGQQNSPLHF.

This chain links TRBV27 with TRBJ2-1; perhaps TRBD2 as D (6 bases). The length of the CDR3 is 14 residues. CDR1 is MNHEY and CDR2 is SMNVEV in the germline V gene (reference sequence). The V end lost 6 bases, the J end lost 3 bases, and 12 bases lay between the germline ends. The CDR3 DNA follows: TGTGCCAGCAGCTCCCCCGGGGGCTACAATGAGCAGTTCTTC. Protein product: CASSSPGGYNEQFF.

This rearrangement joins TRBV6-5 to TRBJ2-1; the D is unclear. Trimming cost V 6 bases and J 0 bases, with 6 bases left between them. This CDR3 has 13 amino acids. Germline V gene data show CDR1 as MNHEY and CDR2 as SVGAGI. CDR3: CASRASSYNEQFF. The CDR3 DNA follows: TGTGCCAGCAGGGCTTCCTCCTACAATGAGCAGTTCTTC.

This clone was counted a few times. V and J are TRBV27 and TRBJ1-4; D is perhaps TRBD1 (5 bases). CDR1 is MNHEY, CDR2 SMNVEV, per germline (reference sequence). V was trimmed by 7 bases and J by 5 bases, leaving 14 bases between them. This CDR3 is built from 14 residues. In nucleotides, the CDR3 is TGTGCCAGCAAGTTTGGGGGGGAGAATGAAAAACTGTTTTTT. It encodes CASKFGGENEKLFF.

This clone was picked up one time. The CDR3 DNA reads as TGTGCCAGTAGTATCAGGACAGGCAACTACGAGCAGTACTTC. It encodes CASSIRTGNYEQYF. The chain joins TRBV19 to TRBJ2-7; 7 nucleotides agree with TRBD1. Germline loops: CDR1 LNHDA, CDR2 SQIVND (reference sequence). V was pared by 3 bases and J by 3 bases, with 5 bases of the junction left unmatched. This CDR3 contains 14 residues. Using reference TRBV19 and TRBJ2-7 for the parts outside the CDR3, the full variable domain is DGGITQSPKYLFRKEGQNVTLSCEQNLNHDAMYWYRQDPGQGLRLIYYSQIVNDFQKGDIAEGYSVSREKKESFPLTVTSAQKNPTAFYLCASSIRTGNYEQYFGPGTRLTVT.

The rearrangement links TRBV10-3 to TRBJ2-3; 9 bases agree with TRBD2. J gave up 0 bases and V 0 bases, and 4 bases lay outside the gene matches. CDR3 length equals 17 residues. The germline gives CDR1 ENHRY, CDR2 SYGVKD. The CDR3 DNA sequence: TGTGCCATCAGTGAGTCGAGACTAGCGGCCAGCACAGATACGCAGTATTTT. This encodes CAISESRLAASTDTQYF.

This clone appeared a single time. The genes are TRBV3-1 (or the pseudogene TRBV3-2) and TRBJ1-1; D ambiguous. The CDR3 extends over 13 amino acids. The ends were cut back, 6 bases at V and 1 base at J, with 9 bases in the middle. Germline CDR1 LGHDT, CDR2 YNNKEL (reference sequence). The CDR3 bases are TGTGCCAGCAGGCTATCAGGGAACACTGAAGCTTTCTTT. It encodes CASRLSGNTEAFF.

Here the CDR3 DNA reads TGTGCCAGCAGTTCCATTTTCGGAAACATTCAGTACTTC. This codes for CASSSIFGNIQYF. The chain is built from TRBV6-2 or TRBV6-3 and TRBJ2-4, with D hard to call. Germline CDR1 MNHEY, CDR2 SVGEGT. The CDR3 length is 13 residues. V was clipped by 4 bases and J by 6 bases, with 10 bases between them.